One and the same sample provided the 21 T cell receptor beta chains below, sequenced in a study of Ad26.COV2.S vaccination and SARS-CoV-2 variants. The table came from immunoSEQ multiplex PCR; TCRdb's copy has only in-frame clones and leaves some out. This table holds some 7,000 clones, about four fifths found once. This sample comprised peripheral blood, obtained after recovery from COVID-19. Receptors were obtained from a human donor who had recovered from COVID-19.

The rearrangement joins TRBV27 to TRBJ1-6; a possible D gene is TRBD1 (5 bases). This CDR3 spans 13 amino acids. CDR1 MNHEY and CDR2 SMNVEV come from the germline V gene (reference sequence). V was trimmed by 10 bases and J by 6 bases, leaving 13 bases between them. For the CDR3, the DNA is TGTGCCACCGCGGGGGGGGTTAATTCACCCCTCCACTTT. As protein: CATAGGVNSPLHF.

This rearrangement joins TRBV27 to TRBJ2-7; tentative D call: TRBD1 (6 bases). The germline V gene has CDR1 MNHEY and CDR2 SMNVEV (reference sequence). The CDR3 has 14 amino acids. V shed 0 bases and J shed 3 bases, with 9 bases lying between them. The chain's CDR3 is CASSLSDSYYEQYF. The CDR3 DNA reads as TGTGCCAGCAGTTTATCGGACAGCTACTACGAGCAGTACTTC.

This chain links TRBV9 with TRBJ2-5; TRBD2 is a possible D gene (7 bases). The CDR3 loop spans 17 amino acids. The germline gives CDR1 SGDLS, CDR2 YYNGEE. V dropped 3 bases and J dropped 2 bases, with 20 bases sitting between them. The CDR3 DNA sequence: TGTGCCAGCAGCGCAGGGATACTAGGGGGGGGTCAAGAGACCCAGTACTTC. It codes for CASSAGILGGGQETQYF.

The chain couples TRBV4-3 to TRBJ2-2; weak D call: TRBD2 (6 bases). This CDR3 region has 15 residues. CDR1 and CDR2 (germline): LGHNA, YSLEER. V dropped 0 bases and J dropped 8 bases, with 13 bases sitting between them. CDR3 in DNA: TGCGCCAGCAGCCAAGATCGGGAGCCGCGGGGGGAGCTGTTTTTT. Protein sequence: CASSQDREPRGELFF.

This clone is categorized as large. CDR3 residues: CASSYGKKPYEQYF. CDR3 sequence (DNA): TGTGCCAGCAGTTACGGGAAGAAGCCCTACGAGCAGTACTTC. The chain joins TRBV6-5 to TRBJ2-7; D not resolved. The CDR3 length is 14 residues. Trimming shortened V by 2 bases and J by 2 bases, and 10 bases separated the two germline ends. CDR1 and CDR2 from the germline V gene are MNHEY and SVGAGI.

On this clone: The junction departs from germline at one end; a sequencing error may be responsible. The chain employs TRBV7-7 and TRBJ2-5; D is unclear. Germline-derived CDR1 and CDR2 are SSHAT and FNYEAQ (reference sequence). This CDR3 region has 14 residues. Here the CDR3 reads CASSLAVGQETQYF. The CDR3 bases are TGTGCTAGCAGCTTAGCCGTGGGCCAAGAGACCCAGTACTTC.

J is TRBJ1-6 and V is TRBV5-1; D ambiguous. Deletions cut 0 bases from V and 4 bases from J, with 14 bases between. Germline lookup yields CDR1 SGHRS and CDR2 YFSETQ. The CDR3 extends over 17 amino acids. CDR3 amino acids: CASSLESGLEYNSPLHF. In DNA form, the CDR3 reads TGCGCCAGCAGCTTGGAATCGGGATTGGAATATAATTCACCCCTCCACTTT.

The rearrangement uses TRBV29-1 and TRBJ2-7; TRBD2 might be the D (7 bases). Trimming took off 6 bases at V and 2 bases at J, with 14 bases between the two ends. In germline, CDR1 is SQVTM, CDR2 ANQGSEA. The CDR3 covers 13 residues. CDR3 in DNA: TGCAGCGTCCTAGGGGGGGCGACCTACGAGCAGTACTTC. It is translated as CSVLGGATYEQYF.

The chain recombines TRBV6-5 with TRBJ2-4; 7 bases map to TRBD2. This CDR3 has 14 residues. The trim removed 6 bases at V and 1 base at J, leaving 3 bases unmatched. From germline, CDR1 is MNHEY and CDR2 SVGAGI. The CDR3 nucleotides read TGTGCCAGCAGAGGGAGGGCGGCCAAAAACATTCAGTACTTC. Protein sequence: CASRGRAAKNIQYF.

J is TRBJ2-5 and V is TRBV14, with D perhaps matching TRBD1 (5 bases). This CDR3 spans 15 amino acids. The germline V gene has CDR1 SGHDN and CDR2 FVKESK. V shed 4 bases and J shed 0 bases, with 12 bases lying between them. CDR3 DNA sequence: TGTGCCAGCAGCCTCGGACATCTATACCAAGAGACCCAGTACTTC. This encodes CASSLGHLYQETQYF. The full variable domain, its missing parts supplied by reference TRBV14 and TRBJ2-5, is EAGVTQFPSHSVIEKGQTVTLRCDPISGHDNLYWYRRVMGKEIKFLLHFVKESKQDESGMPNNRFLAERTGGTYSTLKVQPAELEDSGVYFCASSLGHLYQETQYFGPGTRLLVL.

The V call is TRBV9, the J call TRBJ1-2, with D uncertain. Germline V gene sequence: CDR1 SGDLS, CDR2 YYNGEE. This CDR3 spans 15 amino acids. The V and J ends lost 4 bases and 3 bases respectively, with 16 bases between them. DNA of the CDR3: TGTGCCAGCAGCCCCCGAGGGTTTGGGTACTATGGCTACACCTTC. It codes for CASSPRGFGYYGYTF.

The genes are TRBV7-2 and TRBJ2-1; no definite D call. The V end was cut by 3 bases, the J end by 0 bases, with 18 bases between. The CDR3 is made up of 18 amino acids. The V gene's germline CDR1 is SGHTA and CDR2 FQGNSA. CDR3 loop: CASSFRADLASSYNEQFF. The CDR3 DNA is TGTGCCAGCAGCTTTCGAGCCGATCTGGCCAGCTCCTACAATGAGCAGTTCTTC.

The rearrangement uses TRBV27 and TRBJ1-2, with D possibly TRBD1 on 6 matching bases. CDR3 length equals 15 residues. The ends were cut back, 0 bases at V and 6 bases at J, with 14 bases in the middle. CDR1 and CDR2 (germline): MNHEY, SMNVEV (reference sequence). The CDR3, as DNA: TGTGCCAGCAGTTTATCGAAGGGGGTCTTTGATGGCTACACCTTC. Protein product: CASSLSKGVFDGYTF.

A few counts support this clone. The genes are TRBV4-3 and TRBJ1-6; no definite D call. The CDR3 is 15 amino acids. The V end lost 0 bases, the J end lost 7 bases, and 10 bases lay between the germline ends. Germline V gene lookup returns CDR1 LGHNA and CDR2 YSLEER. CDR3 DNA sequence: TGCGCCAGCAGCCAAGATAGAGTGACCAATTCACCCCTCCACTTT. This translates into CASSQDRVTNSPLHF.

The chain joins TRBV6-5 to TRBJ2-1, with 12 bases fitting TRBD2. The V and J ends lost 4 bases and 8 bases, in that order; junction bases with no gene match: 9. CDR1 MNHEY and CDR2 SVGAGI come from the germline V gene. The CDR3 totals 16 residues. CDR3 DNA sequence: TGTGCCAGCAGTTCCCCCGGACTAGCGGGACCCGATGAGCAGTTCTTC. It specifies CASSSPGLAGPDEQFF.

The count of this clone is one. The V and J genes are TRBV5-1 and TRBJ2-2; D might be TRBD1 or TRBD2, each matching 5 bases. The CDR3 spans 13 residues. The germline V and J ends were trimmed by 7 bases and 0 bases, with 7 bases remaining between them. The germline CDR1 and CDR2 sequences are SGHRS and YFSETQ. CDR3 region: CASGTANTGELFF. The DNA of the CDR3 is TGCGCCAGCGGGACGGCGAACACCGGGGAGCTGTTTTTT.

A single count supports this clone. This chain joins TRBV11-3 and TRBJ1-1; no reliable D call. The V end lost 4 bases, the J end lost 4 bases, and 16 bases lay between the germline ends. The CDR3 sequence is 15 residues long. Germline CDR1 and CDR2: SGHNT and YENEEA. The CDR3 region is CASSSRGGVGTEAFF. CDR3 DNA sequence: TGTGCCAGCAGCTCCCGTGGCGGGGTTGGCACTGAAGCTTTCTTT. The full variable domain, rest sourced from reference TRBV11-3 and TRBJ1-1, is EAGVVQSPRYKIIEKKQPVAFWCNPISGHNTLYWYLQNLGQGPELLIRYENEEAVDDSQLPKDRFSAERLKGVDSTLKIQPAELGDSAVYLCASSSRGGVGTEAFFGQGTRLTVV.

The genes are TRBV29-1 and TRBJ2-5; 8 bases align to TRBD2. CDR3 length: 14 amino acids. After removal of 8 bases from V and 5 bases from J, the junction contained 13 bases not matched to a gene. Germline lookup yields CDR1 SQVTM and CDR2 ANQGSEA. In DNA, the CDR3 is TGCAGCTTTAACAGCGGGAGCAGGGGTGAGACCCAGTACTTC. Encoded protein: CSFNSGSRGETQYF.

The rearrangement uses TRBV27 and TRBJ1-4; D remains unclear. This CDR3 has 11 amino acids. V lost 4 bases and J 8 bases, leaving 5 bases between the germline ends. Germline values: CDR1 MNHEY, CDR2 SMNVEV (reference sequence). The CDR3: CASSSGEKLFF. CDR3 DNA: TGTGCCAGCAGTTCCGGGGAAAAACTGTTTTTT.

The chain has TRBV3-1 (or the pseudogene TRBV3-2) and TRBJ1-1; 10 bases fit TRBD1. CDR1 and CDR2 from the germline V gene are LGHDT and YNNKEL (reference sequence). The CDR3 totals 15 residues. The V segment lost 3 bases and the J segment 5 bases; nucleotides outside the gene matches: 6. Written as DNA, the CDR3 is TGTGCCAGCAGCCAGACCGGGACAGGGGTGACTGAAGCTTTCTTT. This encodes CASSQTGTGVTEAFF.

In its sample, this clone was seen once. The chain uses TRBV5-4 and TRBJ2-7; 12 bases map to TRBD2. Germline lookup yields CDR1 SGHNT and CDR2 YYREEE (reference sequence). Trimming removed 3 bases from V and 3 bases from J; junction bases left unmatched: 4. The CDR3 loop spans 15 amino acids. CDR3 sequence: CASSSQTSGGYEQYF. CDR3 nucleotide sequence: TGTGCCAGCAGCTCGCAGACTAGCGGGGGCTACGAGCAGTACTTC.